This T cell receptor beta chain was sequenced during a study of T-cell reconstitution after alpha-beta-depleted transplantation in children. Study-level findings and limits: High day-60 TCRbeta diversity in some patients came from surviving recipient T cells and thymic progenitors. Newly made T cells mostly supplied T-cell counts and diversity one year after transplant. Alpha-beta T cells present about two months after transplant were reported to originate from several hundred expanded graft clones.

About this clonotype itself: Its antigen is as yet unknown. A much bigger clone sits one base away, suggesting this may be a read error.

The TCRbeta library was prepared with unique molecular identifiers. One entry per CDR3 protein, called by TCRdb with MiXCR from the PCR reads. The data hold approximately 50,000 distinct CDR3 sequences, with 5.8% observed a single time. The CDR3 is 18 residues long. CDR1 is SGHTA, CDR2 FQGTGA, per germline. The chain recombines TRBV7-3 with TRBJ2-2, with 9 positions matching TRBD2. This specimen was PBMCs, mostly from graft donor cells, taken 60 days after TCRalphabeta/CD19-depleted stem cell transplant. This sequence originates from a female patient aged 2-10 years who had a stem cell transplant for aplastic anemia, so the T cells may come from the graft donor. The CDR3 region has the DNA TGTGACAGCAGCTTAAGTGGCGGGAGGGACCACCCCACCGGGGAGCTGTTTTTT. It specifies CDSSLSGGRDHPTGELFF.